A single sample is the source of the 27 T cell receptor beta chains below, sequenced in a study of Graves' ophthalmopathy and Graves' hyperthyroidism. Using RNA transcripts, the TCR beta CDR3 regions were amplified. The library came from an HTBI-primed first-round RT-PCR and a second-round multiplex PCR. TCRdb ran MiXCR on the multiplex PCR reads and lists one entry per CDR3 protein. The sample gives around 1,000,000 distinct CDR3 sequences, about 40% of which show up once; 8.5% to 14% is in the top ten. Material for sequencing was peripheral blood or thyroid tissue (not recorded which). These TCRs come from an adult man with Graves' hyperthyroidism.

This clonotype was found many times. The chain couples TRBV20-1 to TRBJ2-7, with 11 bases fitting TRBD1. CDR1 and CDR2 (germline): DFQATT, SNEGSKA (reference sequence). The CDR3 runs 15 residues. The junction had 9 bases not matched to a gene; V was cut back by 1 base and J by 7 bases. The CDR3 here is CSARVTGQGAGEQYF. The CDR3 DNA reads as TGCAGTGCTAGAGTGACTGGACAGGGGGCCGGTGAGCAGTACTTC.

The rearrangement joins TRBV2 to TRBJ2-7; no reliable D call. From germline, CDR1 is SNHLY and CDR2 FYNNEI. V lost 4 bases and J lost 7, with 11 bases in between. CDR3 length: 12 residues. CDR3 in amino acids: CASSVSVNEQYF. The CDR3 nucleotides read TGTGCCAGCAGTGTGTCCGTCAATGAGCAGTACTTC.

About this clonotype itself: An end of the junction does not agree with germline; a read error may underlie this. CDR3 bases: TGTGCCAGCAGTGAGCGGGGGGGCGGGGAGCTGTACTTC. It specifies CASSERGGGELYF. The chain carries TRBV12-3 or TRBV12-4 and TRBJ2-7; 10 positions agree with TRBD2. The CDR3 contains 13 residues.

A few counts support this clonotype. The chain couples TRBV5-4 to TRBJ2-7; D may be TRBD2 (6 bases). The CDR3 loop spans 15 amino acids. V was shortened by 0 bases and J by 2 bases, with 12 bases between the two germline ends. Germline V CDR1 and CDR2: SGHNT, YYREEE (reference sequence). The CDR3 loop reads CASSLAGLVTYEQYF. The CDR3 DNA reads TGTGCCAGCAGCTTGGCGGGACTCGTCACCTACGAGCAGTACTTC.

This sequence joins TRBV28 and TRBJ1-5; D not certain. With 6 bases removed from V and 1 base from J, the gap between germline ends came to 13 bases. This CDR3 is 15 amino acids long. Germline values: CDR1 MDHEN, CDR2 SYDVKM. CDR3 DNA sequence: TGTGCCAGCAGGGCCGGCGGGGTAAGCAATCAGCCCCAGCATTTT. This encodes CASRAGGVSNQPQHF.

This clonotype was seen a few times. V is TRBV4-1 and J is TRBJ1-1; weak D call: TRBD1 (5 bases). V gave up 1 base and J gave up 6 bases, with 12 bases separating them. This CDR3 contains 14 residues. The V gene's germline CDR1 is MGHRA and CDR2 YSYEKL. CDR3 sequence reads: CASSQGTLRAEAFF. In nucleotides, the CDR3 is TGCGCCAGCAGCCAAGGGACACTCCGGGCTGAAGCTTTCTTT.

This chain's CDR3 is CASSAPTPFLEETQYF. CDR3 DNA sequence: TGTGCCAGTAGCGCCCCCACCCCCTTTCTTGAAGAGACCCAGTACTTC. The V gene is TRBV6-6, the J gene TRBJ2-5, with D possibly TRBD2 on 5 matching bases. Germline CDR1 MNHNY, CDR2 SVGAGI (reference sequence). CDR3 size: 16 residues. The V and J ends lost 9 bases and 3 bases respectively, with 23 bases between them.

The chain combines TRBV29-1 with TRBJ1-1; D uncertain. CDR3 length: 12 residues. Germline values: CDR1 SQVTM, CDR2 ANQGSEA. In DNA, the CDR3 is TGCAGTCCCCAGAACAGCGGCACTGAAGCTTTCTTT. Protein product: CSPQNSGTEAFF.

This clonotype was seen at least ten times. This chain uses TRBV11-2 with TRBJ2-7; D is uncertain. Germline lookup yields CDR1 SGHAT and CDR2 FQNNGV. Trimming cost V 8 bases and J 4 bases, with 9 bases left between them. This CDR3 has 11 amino acids. In DNA form, the CDR3 reads TGTGCCAGCTCCCGCTGGTACGAGCAGTACTTC. The encoded protein is CASSRWYEQYF.

The chain recombines TRBV7-6 with TRBJ1-6; TRBD1 matches 7 bases. The J segment lost 10 bases and the V segment lost 3 bases, leaving 3 bases of the junction unmatched. Germline values: CDR1 SGHVS, CDR2 FNYEAQ. The CDR3 contains 13 residues. The CDR3 loop is CASSLIQGSPLHF. The CDR3 coding sequence is TGTGCCAGCAGCTTGATACAGGGGTCACCCCTCCACTTT.

This clonotype was counted many times. The chain combines TRBV9 with TRBJ2-5; 8 positions agree with TRBD2. The CDR3 consists of 15 residues. Trimming cost V 0 bases and J 4 bases; bases outside gene matches: 5. Germline CDR1 and CDR2: SGDLS and YYNGEE. The CDR3 nucleotides are TGTGCCAGCAGCGTAGGCGGGGGGCCTCTAGAGACCCAGTACTTC. This translates into CASSVGGGPLETQYF. Full variable domain (missing parts from reference TRBV9 and TRBJ2-5): DSGVTQTPKHLITATGQRVTLRCSPRSGDLSVYWYQQSLDQGLQFLIQYYNGEERAKGNILERFSAQQFPDLHSELNLSSLELGDSALYFCASSVGGGPLETQYFGPGTRLLVL.

The chain links TRBV25-1 to TRBJ1-3; 8 nucleotides align to TRBD1. The trim removed 0 bases at V and 8 bases at J, leaving 12 bases unmatched. The germline V gene has CDR1 MGHDK and CDR2 SYGVNS. The CDR3 runs 17 residues. Written as DNA, the CDR3 is TGTGCCAGCAGTGAATACGGACAGGGTATCTATGGCTACACCATATATTTT. Translated: CASSEYGQGIYGYTIYF. Looking up the rest from reference TRBV25-1 and TRBJ1-3 gives the full variable domain: EADIYQTPRYLVIGTGKKITLECSQTMGHDKMYWYQQDPGMELHLIHYSYGVNSTEKGDLSSESTVSRIRTEHFPLTLESARPSHTSQYLCASSEYGQGIYGYTIYFGEGSWLTVV.

CDR3 amino acids: CASSQDTSGGLYEQYF. The CDR3 DNA reads TGTGCCAGCAGCCAGGATACTAGCGGGGGTCTCTACGAGCAGTACTTC. The chain is built from TRBV3-1 and TRBJ2-7, with TRBD2 matching 11 bases. The CDR3 runs to 16 residues. Unmatched junction bases numbered 7, after V lost 3 bases and J lost 3 bases. In germline, CDR1 is LGHDT, CDR2 YNNKEL (reference sequence).

The rearrangement joins TRBV5-6 to TRBJ1-5; tentative D call: TRBD1 (6 bases). Germline CDR1 SGHDT, CDR2 YYEEEE. The ends were cut back, 3 bases at V and 0 bases at J, with 16 bases in the middle. CDR3 length: 17 residues. CDR3 amino acids: CASSSWYNRDSNQPQHF. Written as DNA, the CDR3 is TGTGCCAGCAGCTCCTGGTACAACAGGGATAGCAATCAGCCCCAGCATTTT.

In nucleotides, the CDR3 is TGTGCCAGCAGTTTAGGGGCCAGGAGCAATCAGCCCCAGTACTTC. Its protein product is CASSLGARSNQPQYF. This chain joins TRBV12-3 or TRBV12-4 and TRBJ2-5; D not certain. There are 15 residues in the CDR3. The germline V and J ends were trimmed by 1 base and 9 bases, with 18 bases remaining between them.

The chain employs TRBV9 and TRBJ2-3; a weak D match, TRBD1 (5 bases). The CDR3 spans 14 residues. Trimming removed 5 bases at V and 5 bases at J, with 15 bases between. CDR1 is SGDLS, CDR2 YYNGEE, per germline. The CDR3 sequence: CASRDTQLIDTQYF. The CDR3 coding sequence is TGTGCCAGCAGGGACACCCAACTCATAGATACGCAGTATTTT.

There are a few counts of this clonotype. This sequence joins TRBV12-3 or TRBV12-4 and TRBJ2-2; D gene ambiguous. Trimming removed 1 base at V and 0 bases at J, with 9 bases between. The CDR3 runs 16 residues. CDR3 loop: CASSLEWNTNTGELFF. For the CDR3, the DNA is TGTGCCAGCAGTTTAGAGTGGAACACGAACACCGGGGAGCTGTTTTTT.

This chain uses TRBV3-2 with TRBJ2-7; TRBD2 is the table's D call, not checked against the DNA. TRBV3-2 corresponds to a pseudogene. The CDR3 covers 17 residues. The CDR3 protein is CASSREGAGRSSYEQYF. The CDR3 coding sequence is TGTGCCAGCAGCCGAGAGGGTGCGGGCAGGAGCTCCTACGAGCAGTACTTC.

With regard to this clonotype: One end of the junction does not line up with germline, which may come from a read error. V is TRBV2 and J is TRBJ2-2; 7 nucleotides match TRBD2. CDR3 size: 16 residues. Germline loops: CDR1 SNHLY, CDR2 FYNNEI. CDR3 amino acids: CASSALGLSNSGELFF. The CDR3 nucleotides are TGTGCCAGCAGTGCCTTGGGACTATCGAACAGCGGGGAGCTGTTTTTT. Looking up the rest from reference TRBV2 and TRBJ2-2 gives the full variable domain: EPEVTQTPSHQVTQMGQEVILRCVPISNHLYFYWYRQILGQKVEFLVSFYNNEISEKSEIFDDQFSVERPDGSNFTLKIRSTKLEDSAMYFCASSALGLSNSGELFFGEGSRLTVL.

This clonotype was counted only a few times. The chain joins TRBV29-1 to TRBJ1-2, with a weak D call TRBD1 (5 bases). Germline lookup yields CDR1 SQVTM and CDR2 ANQGSEA. The CDR3 has 12 amino acids. Trimming took off 3 bases at V and 4 bases at J, with 9 bases between the two ends. CDR3: CSVEPGIYGYTF. The CDR3 bases are TGCAGCGTTGAGCCAGGGATCTATGGCTACACCTTC. The entire variable domain, with the rest obtained from reference TRBV29-1 and TRBJ1-2, is as follows: SAVISQKPSRDICQRGTSLTIQCQVDSQVTMMFWYRQQPGQSLTLIATANQGSEATYESGFVIDKFPISRPNLTFSTLTVSNMSPEDSSIYLCSVEPGIYGYTFGSGTRLTVV.

This clonotype was seen only a few times. This chain links TRBV7-9 with TRBJ1-5; no firm D call. Between the trimmed V and J ends, which lost 4 bases and 8 bases, there was a span of 12 bases. This CDR3 region has 13 residues. The germline CDR1 and CDR2 sequences are SEHNR and FQNEAQ (reference sequence). The CDR3 bases are TGTGCCAGCAGCTCACTACTCGGGAAGCCCCAGCATTTT. Protein sequence: CASSSLLGKPQHF. The full variable domain, in which reference TRBV7-9 and TRBJ1-5 provide the parts outside the CDR3, is DTGVSQNPRHKITKRGQNVTFRCDPISEHNRLYWYRQTLGQGPEFLTYFQNEAQLEKSRLLSDRFSAERPKGSFSTLEIQRTEQGDSAMYLCASSSLLGKPQHFGDGTRLSIL.

The V call is TRBV29-1, the J call TRBJ2-1, with TRBD2 identical over 12 bases. The CDR3 has 14 residues. Germline trimming cut 4 bases from V and 8 bases from J; bases unmatched to any gene: 6. Germline CDR1 reads SQVTM; CDR2 reads ANQGSEA. The CDR3 DNA follows: TGCAGCGTTGCCGGACTAGCGGGATGGTATGAGCAGTTCTTC. Encoded protein: CSVAGLAGWYEQFF.

The chain carries TRBV7-2 and TRBJ1-5; possibly TRBD1 for D (6 bases). There are 15 residues in the CDR3. The germline V and J ends were trimmed by 2 bases and 3 bases, with 11 bases remaining between them. Germline V gives CDR1 SGHTA, CDR2 FQGNSA. CDR3 DNA: TGTGCCAGCAGCTTACAGGGGTTGGCCAATCAGCCCCAGCATTTT. Amino acids: CASSLQGLANQPQHF. Full variable domain (rest looked up from reference TRBV7-2 and TRBJ1-5): GAGVSQSPSNKVTEKGKDVELRCDPISGHTALYWYRQSLGQGLEFLIYFQGNSAPDKSGLPSDRFSAERTGGSVSTLTIQRTQQEDSAVYLCASSLQGLANQPQHFGDGTRLSIL.

At least ten counts were recorded for this clonotype. The genes are TRBV9 and TRBJ1-5; the D is unclear. Trimming removed 4 bases at V and 6 bases at J, with 11 bases between. This CDR3 contains 13 residues. Germline V gene sequence: CDR1 SGDLS, CDR2 YYNGEE. The CDR3 region has the DNA TGTGCCAGCAGCCCCCGGGTGGGTCAGCCCCAGCATTTT. It translates to CASSPRVGQPQHF.

Turning to this clonotype: With a much larger clone just one base away, this may be a read error. The CDR3 here is CSVVGRDNYGYTF. In DNA, the CDR3 is TGCAGCGTCGTGGGGCGGGATAACTATGGCTACACCTTC. V gene TRBV29-1 combines with J gene TRBJ1-2, with D possibly TRBD1 on 5 matching bases. Deletions cut 6 bases from V and 1 base from J, with 12 bases between. The CDR3 has 13 residues. Germline values: CDR1 SQVTM, CDR2 ANQGSEA.

This clonotype appeared many times. The V call is TRBV7-9, the J call TRBJ2-1, with D uncertain. Trimming cost V 2 bases and J 5 bases, with 7 bases left between them. This CDR3 contains 13 residues. Germline loops: CDR1 SEHNR, CDR2 FQNEAQ (reference sequence). The CDR3 sequence: CASSLSSNNEQFF. In DNA form, the CDR3 reads TGTGCCAGCAGCTTAAGTTCGAACAATGAGCAGTTCTTC.

The sample holds many counts of this clonotype. This chain connects TRBV6-5 to TRBJ1-4; D not resolved. CDR1 and CDR2 from the germline V gene are MNHEY and SVGAGI. The V gene lost 4 bases and the J gene lost 10 bases, with 19 bases spanning the gap. The CDR3 sequence is 15 residues long. The CDR3 DNA reads as TGTGCCAGCAGTTGGGCGGGAAGGGAAGTACGAAAACTGTTTTTT. Encoded protein: CASSWAGREVRKLFF.